The rows below give T cell receptor beta chains drawn from one sample of a study of shared clonotypes between healthy human individuals. Only in-frame clones appear in the TCRdb table, and some are missing; sequencing was by immunoSEQ multiplex PCR. The repertoire holds about 1.5 million clones, with 95% to 99% as singletons. The sequenced sample was naive CD4+ T cells sorted from blood. The receptors originated from a man younger than 45 in good health. Both conserved end residues are part of each CDR3. D genes are given only for firm matches. Rows give clone size only sometimes, using once, few, many, or a class for an expanded clone.

d_gene: TRBD1
abundance: once
j_gene: TRBJ1-1
v_gene: TRBV5-1
CDR3nt: TGCGCCAGCAGCCCGGACAGGGGGCCCACTGAAGCTTTCTTT
CDR3aa: CASSPDRGPTEAFF

d_gene: NA
abundance: NA
j_gene: TRBJ1-1
v_gene: TRBV18
CDR3nt: TGTGCCAGCTCAGAATATACAGTGAACACTGAAGCTTTCTTT
CDR3aa: CASSEYTVNTEAFF

d_gene: NA
abundance: NA
j_gene: TRBJ2-7
v_gene: TRBV9
CDR3nt: TGTGCCAGCAGCCCATCCGCAGGGGCCTACGAGCAGTACTTC
CDR3aa: CASSPSAGAYEQYF

d_gene: TRBD2
abundance: NA
j_gene: TRBJ2-6
v_gene: TRBV10-3
CDR3nt: TGTGCCATCAGTGGAGGGGGGAGCGGGAGTGGTCCTGGGGCCAACGTCCTGACTTTC
CDR3aa: CAISGGGSGSGPGANVLTF

d_gene: TRBD1
abundance: NA
j_gene: TRBJ1-1
v_gene: TRBV14
CDR3nt: TGTGCCAGCAGCCAAGCTACCCGTAGGGGGCGGACTGAAGCTTTCTTT
CDR3aa: CASSQATRRGRTEAFF

d_gene: NA
abundance: NA
j_gene: TRBJ2-7
v_gene: TRBV11-2
CDR3nt: TGTGCCAGCAGCTTACTCCCCCGGGGAACCTACGAGCAGTACTTC
CDR3aa: CASSLLPRGTYEQYF

d_gene: TRBD1
abundance: NA
j_gene: TRBJ1-5
v_gene: TRBV25-1
CDR3nt: TGTGCCAGCAGTGGACAGGGGAACAATCAGCCCCAGCATTTT
CDR3aa: CASSGQGNNQPQHF

d_gene: NA
abundance: NA
j_gene: TRBJ2-7
v_gene: TRBV7-2
CDR3nt: TGTGCCAGCAGCTTTGACAGGATCTCCTACGAGCAGTACTTC
CDR3aa: CASSFDRISYEQYF

d_gene: NA
abundance: NA
j_gene: TRBJ2-7
v_gene: TRBV7-2
CDR3nt: TGTGCCAGCAAAATGGACTGGTCGGGACGAGCCTACGAGCAGTACTTC
CDR3aa: CASKMDWSGRAYEQYF

d_gene: NA
abundance: NA
j_gene: TRBJ2-7
v_gene: TRBV2
CDR3nt: TGTGCCAGCATGTCCCCGCAGGGAACGGTGCAGTACTTC
CDR3aa: CASMSPQGTVQYF

d_gene: NA
abundance: NA
j_gene: TRBJ1-3
v_gene: TRBV18
CDR3nt: TGTGCCAGCTCACCGGTTTCCCAGACAGGCTCTGGAAACACCATATATTTT
CDR3aa: CASSPVSQTGSGNTIYF

d_gene: NA
abundance: NA
j_gene: TRBJ2-7
v_gene: TRBV18
CDR3nt: TGTGCCAGCTCATCAAGACCAGTCGACCTCTACGAGCAGTACTTC
CDR3aa: CASSSRPVDLYEQYF

d_gene: NA
abundance: NA
j_gene: TRBJ1-1
v_gene: TRBV29-1
CDR3nt: TGCAGCGTTGAAGCCTCCGGTGGCACTGAAGCTTTCTTT
CDR3aa: CSVEASGGTEAFF

d_gene: NA
abundance: NA
j_gene: TRBJ2-5
v_gene: TRBV6-1
CDR3nt: TGTGCCAGCAGTGAGGCAGCACTACAAGAGACCCAGTACTTC
CDR3aa: CASSEAALQETQYF

d_gene: NA
abundance: NA
j_gene: TRBJ2-7
v_gene: TRBV4-2
CDR3nt: TGTGCCAGCAGCCAAGGAAGCGGCTGGGCCTACGAGCAGTACTTC
CDR3aa: CASSQGSGWAYEQYF

d_gene: NA
abundance: few
j_gene: TRBJ2-7
v_gene: TRBV19
CDR3nt: TGTGCCAGTAGTATGGGGGCCTACGAGCAGTACTTC
CDR3aa: CASSMGAYEQYF

d_gene: TRBD1
abundance: NA
j_gene: TRBJ2-7
v_gene: TRBV6-5
CDR3nt: TGTGCCAGCAGTGACAGGGGCGCCTACGAGCAGTACTTC
CDR3aa: CASSDRGAYEQYF

d_gene: NA
abundance: NA
j_gene: TRBJ2-5
v_gene: TRBV5-1
CDR3nt: TGCGCCAGCAGCTTGGGCCAGCCCGAAGAGACCCAGTACTTC
CDR3aa: CASSLGQPEETQYF

d_gene: TRBD1
abundance: NA
j_gene: TRBJ1-1
v_gene: TRBV18
CDR3nt: TGTGCCAGCTCACCACCTACAGGGGGCATGGGGACTGAAGCTTTCTTT
CDR3aa: CASSPPTGGMGTEAFF

d_gene: NA
abundance: NA
j_gene: TRBJ1-2
v_gene: TRBV5-1
CDR3nt: TGCGCCAGCAGCCCAGGTACGGAGGGCTATGGCTACACCTTC
CDR3aa: CASSPGTEGYGYTF

d_gene: NA
abundance: NA
j_gene: TRBJ2-2
v_gene: TRBV9
CDR3nt: TGTGCCAGCAGCGCCCGAACAGGACCGACCGGGGAGCTGTTTTTT
CDR3aa: CASSARTGPTGELFF

d_gene: NA
abundance: NA
j_gene: TRBJ1-1
v_gene: TRBV28
CDR3nt: TGTGCCAGCAGTTTAAACCCGCAGCCCCTGAACACTGAAGCTTTCTTT
CDR3aa: CASSLNPQPLNTEAFF

d_gene: TRBD2
abundance: NA
j_gene: TRBJ2-1
v_gene: TRBV7-2
CDR3nt: TGTGCCAGCAGCTTAACTAGCGGGGAATACAATGAGCAGTTCTTC
CDR3aa: CASSLTSGEYNEQFF

d_gene: TRBD2
abundance: NA
j_gene: TRBJ2-3
v_gene: TRBV19
CDR3nt: TGTGCCAGTAGTTCAAGACTAGCGGGAAGCACAGATACGCAGTATTTT
CDR3aa: CASSSRLAGSTDTQYF

d_gene: NA
abundance: NA
j_gene: TRBJ2-2
v_gene: TRBV4-3
CDR3nt: TGCGCCAGCAGCCAAGAGGGGGGTACCGGGGAGCTGTTTTTT
CDR3aa: CASSQEGGTGELFF

d_gene: TRBD1
abundance: NA
j_gene: TRBJ1-5
v_gene: TRBV6-1
CDR3nt: TGTGCCAGCGCCGGACAGGCTTATCAGCCCCAGCATTTT
CDR3aa: CASAGQAYQPQHF

d_gene: NA
abundance: NA
j_gene: TRBJ1-1
v_gene: TRBV2
CDR3nt: TGTGCCAGCAGGCCGGATGGGCGGGACACTGAAGCTTTCTTT
CDR3aa: CASRPDGRDTEAFF

d_gene: NA
abundance: NA
j_gene: TRBJ2-7
v_gene: TRBV5-1
CDR3nt: TGCGCCAGCAGCACTGGCGGTAAGGGACAACTATACGAGCAGTACTTC
CDR3aa: CASSTGGKGQLYEQYF

d_gene: NA
abundance: NA
j_gene: TRBJ2-3
v_gene: TRBV4-2
CDR3nt: TGTGCCAGCAGCCAAGCCCCCCGGCGGGGACGGAGCACAGATACGCAGTATTTT
CDR3aa: CASSQAPRRGRSTDTQYF

d_gene: TRBD1
abundance: NA
j_gene: TRBJ2-5
v_gene: TRBV7-7
CDR3nt: TGTGCCAGCAGCTTAACGTCAGGGGGCGCCGGGACCCAGTACTTC
CDR3aa: CASSLTSGGAGTQYF

d_gene: NA
abundance: NA
j_gene: TRBJ2-2
v_gene: TRBV7-6
CDR3nt: TGTGCCAGCAGCTTAGTTAATCGAGTCGGGTCGAACACCGGGGAGCTGTTTTTT
CDR3aa: CASSLVNRVGSNTGELFF

d_gene: NA
abundance: once
j_gene: TRBJ2-1
v_gene: TRBV9
CDR3nt: TGTGCCAGCAGCGTAGCGAGCGGCTTCAATGAGCAGTTCTTC
CDR3aa: CASSVASGFNEQFF

d_gene: NA
abundance: NA
j_gene: TRBJ1-5
v_gene: TRBV27
CDR3nt: TGTGCCAGCAGTTCCGGGTTTCAGCCCCAGCATTTT
CDR3aa: CASSSGFQPQHF

d_gene: NA
abundance: once
j_gene: TRBJ2-7
v_gene: TRBV14
CDR3nt: TGTGCCAGCAGCCAAGAGGTGGAGCAGTACTTC
CDR3aa: CASSQEVEQYF

d_gene: TRBD1
abundance: NA
j_gene: TRBJ2-1
v_gene: TRBV2
CDR3nt: TGTGCCAGCAGTGGACAGGGTACCAATGAGCAGTTCTTC
CDR3aa: CASSGQGTNEQFF

d_gene: NA
abundance: NA
j_gene: TRBJ1-4
v_gene: TRBV6-5
CDR3nt: TGTGCCAGCAGTCCCGGGAGGGCCGGAAAACTGTTTTTT
CDR3aa: CASSPGRAGKLFF

d_gene: TRBD2
abundance: NA
j_gene: TRBJ2-2
v_gene: TRBV9
CDR3nt: TGTGCCAGCAGCCAGACTAGCGGGAGGGACGCGAACACCGGGGAGCTGTTTTTT
CDR3aa: CASSQTSGRDANTGELFF